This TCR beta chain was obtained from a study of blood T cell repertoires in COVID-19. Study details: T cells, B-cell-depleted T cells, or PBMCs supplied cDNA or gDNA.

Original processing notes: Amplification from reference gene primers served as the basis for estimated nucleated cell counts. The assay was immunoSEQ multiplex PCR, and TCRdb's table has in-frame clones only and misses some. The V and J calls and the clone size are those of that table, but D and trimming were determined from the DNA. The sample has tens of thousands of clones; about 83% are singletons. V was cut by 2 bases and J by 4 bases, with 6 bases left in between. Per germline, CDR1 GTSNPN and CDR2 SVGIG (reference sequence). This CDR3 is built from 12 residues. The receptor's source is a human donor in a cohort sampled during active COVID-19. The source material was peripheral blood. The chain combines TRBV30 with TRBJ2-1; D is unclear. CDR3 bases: TGTGCCTGGAGTCCCTCTTACAATGAGCAGTTCTTC. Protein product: CAWSPSYNEQFF.